Listed below are T cell receptor beta chains from one sample, sequenced in a study of Graves' ophthalmopathy and Graves' hyperthyroidism. MiXCR, applied by TCRdb to the multiplex PCR reads, yields one record per CDR3 protein. The sample records 350,000 to 400,000 distinct CDR3 sequences, roughly 18% being singletons. The material sequenced was peripheral blood. The receptors stem from a woman aged 18-29 years with Graves' ophthalmopathy. Both conserved end residues are part of each CDR3. Each record gives: D gene, clone size, J gene, V gene, CDR3 protein, CDR3 DNA. The D gene is left open where the match is weak. Clone sizes are given selectively: once, few, many, or a class where the clone is expanded.

>-|many|TRBJ1-1|TRBV4-1
CASSQWGNTEAFF
TGCGCCAGCAGCCAATGGGGGAACACTGAAGCTTTCTTT
>-|many|TRBJ1-2|TRBV28
CASRFPLGGYTF
TGTGCCAGCAGGTTCCCCCTGGGTGGCTACACCTTC
>-|many|TRBJ1-1|TRBV29-1
CSVSTGPKNTEAFF
TGCAGCGTTTCTACCGGGCCCAAGAACACTGAAGCTTTCTTT
>TRBD2|many|TRBJ2-5|TRBV10-3
CAISESASGRAEETQYF
TGTGCCATCAGTGAGTCGGCTAGCGGGAGGGCCGAAGAGACCCAGTACTTC
>TRBD2|many|TRBJ2-7|TRBV20-1
CSASALAGGVSEQYF
TGCAGTGCTAGTGCCCTAGCGGGGGGAGTAAGCGAGCAGTACTTC
>-|many|TRBJ1-2|TRBV3-1
CASSQEGRWGYTF
TGTGCCAGCAGCCAAGAGGGAAGATGGGGCTACACCTTC
>-|-|TRBJ2-7|TRBV28
CASGGPFYEQYF
TGTGCCAGTGGGGGGCCCTTCTACGAGCAGTACTTC
>-|many|TRBJ1-6|TRBV28
CASLGVNNSPLHF
TGTGCCAGCTTAGGGGTTAATAATTCACCCCTCCACTTT
>TRBD1|many|TRBJ2-5|TRBV6-2/TRBV6-3
CASIRPGTGVGETQYF
TGTGCCAGCATCCGCCCCGGGACAGGGGTTGGAGAGACCCAGTACTTC
>-|many|TRBJ2-7|TRBV9
CASSVDPESSYEQYF
TGTGCCAGCAGCGTAGACCCGGAGAGCTCCTACGAGCAGTACTTC
>TRBD1|many|TRBJ1-1|TRBV5-1
CASSFDRGRMNTEAFF
TGCGCCAGCAGCTTCGACAGGGGCAGGATGAACACTGAAGCTTTCTTT
>-|many|TRBJ1-5|TRBV20-1
CSAIDRPGSNQPQHF
TGCAGTGCTATAGACAGGCCCGGGAGCAATCAGCCCCAGCATTTT
>TRBD1|many|TRBJ1-1|TRBV2
CASRLITGTGDYTEAFF
TGTGCCAGCAGGCTTATCACCGGGACAGGGGACTACACTGAAGCTTTCTTT
>-|many|TRBJ1-3|TRBV30
CAFNFRSGNTIYF
TGTGCCTTTAACTTCCGCTCTGGAAACACCATATATTTT
>-|many|TRBJ2-7|TRBV6-1
CASSHRVDEQYF
TGTGCCAGCAGCCACAGGGTAGACGAGCAGTACTTC
>-|many|TRBJ1-2|TRBV5-1
CASKGAGSYGYTF
TGCGCCAGTAAAGGGGCCGGGAGCTATGGCTACACCTTC
>-|many|TRBJ2-7|TRBV6-2/TRBV6-3
CASSPPIKVNEQYF
TGTGCCAGCAGTCCCCCAATTAAGGTCAACGAGCAGTACTTC
>-|many|TRBJ1-2|TRBV12-3/TRBV12-4
CASILSLGGARDYGYTF
TGTGCCAGCATTCTCTCGCTGGGGGGGGCTAGAGACTATGGCTACACCTTC
>-|many|TRBJ2-2|TRBV5-1
CASSLQQANTGELFF
TGCGCCAGCAGCCTCCAACAGGCGAACACCGGGGAGCTGTTTTTT
>-|-|TRBJ1-1|TRBV11-2
CASSSHREEAFF
TGTGCCAGCAGCTCACACAGGGAAGAAGCTTTCTTT
>-|many|TRBJ1-2|TRBV5-1
CASSFGGGGVVNGYTF
TGCGCCAGCAGCTTCGGCGGCGGGGGTGTTGTTAATGGCTACACCTTC
>-|many|TRBJ1-6|TRBV11-1
CASSHGSPLHF
TGTGCCAGCAGCCACGGGTCACCCCTCCACTTT
>-|many|TRBJ2-7|TRBV4-3
CASSQEEGTYEQYF
TGCGCCAGCAGCCAAGAGGAGGGTACCTACGAGCAGTACTTC
>-|many|TRBJ2-5|TRBV7-2
CASSLMSQETQYF
TGTGCCAGCAGCTTAATGTCTCAAGAGACCCAGTACTTC
>-|-|TRBJ1-2|TRBV19
CASSRGYYGYTF
TGTGCCAGCAGCCGCGGATACTATGGCTACACCTTC
>-|many|TRBJ1-1|TRBV20-1
CSARVGLGNTEAFF
TGCAGTGCTAGAGTCGGCCTGGGGAACACTGAAGCTTTCTTT
>-|-|TRBJ2-5|TRBV29-1
CSVRTPRGETQYF
TGCAGCGTAAGGACTCCCCGCGGGGAGACCCAGTACTTC
>-|many|TRBJ2-2|TRBV12-3/TRBV12-4
CASSFTGVHTGELFF
TGTGCCAGCAGTTTTACAGGCGTCCACACCGGGGAGCTGTTTTTT
>-|many|TRBJ2-5|TRBV2
CASRWTSGPEETQYF
TGTGCCAGCAGATGGACCTCGGGGCCGGAAGAGACCCAGTACTTC
>-|many|TRBJ2-5|TRBV7-2
CASSLVVGASQETQYF
TGTGCCAGCAGCTTAGTTGTCGGGGCGAGCCAAGAGACCCAGTACTTC
>TRBD2|many|TRBJ2-5|TRBV7-2
CASSRPTSGGTQETQYF
TGTGCCAGCAGCCGCCCGACTAGCGGGGGAACTCAAGAGACCCAGTACTTC
>-|many|TRBJ1-6|TRBV20-1
CSAWGQENSPLHF
TGCAGTGCTTGGGGGCAGGAGAATTCACCCCTCCACTTT
>TRBD2|-|TRBJ2-1|TRBV5-1
CASSLGLAGVREQFF
TGCGCCAGCAGTTTAGGACTAGCGGGAGTGCGGGAGCAGTTCTTC
>-|many|TRBJ2-7|TRBV11-2
CASSLPPGYGYEQYF
TGTGCCAGCAGCTTACCCCCGGGGTACGGCTACGAGCAGTACTTC
>TRBD1|many|TRBJ1-3|TRBV12-3/TRBV12-4
CASSPRTGLNRGNTIYF
TGTGCCAGCAGTCCCCGGACAGGGTTGAACCGTGGAAACACCATATATTTT
>-|many|TRBJ2-2|TRBV2
CASKASISANTGELFF
TGTGCCAGCAAGGCTTCGATCTCTGCGAACACCGGGGAGCTGTTTTTT
>TRBD1|many|TRBJ1-2|TRBV6-5
CASSSGGQGGHGYTF
TGTGCCAGCAGTTCGGGTGGACAGGGCGGCCATGGCTACACCTTC
>-|-|TRBJ1-5|TRBV15
CATSTTSNQPQHF
TGTGCCACCAGCACGACCAGCAATCAGCCCCAGCATTTT
>-|many|TRBJ1-1|TRBV6-2/TRBV6-3
CASRNINTEAFF
TGTGCCAGCAGAAACATAAACACTGAAGCTTTCTTT
>-|many|TRBJ2-2|TRBV7-2
CASSLEVSPGELFF
TGTGCCAGCAGCTTAGAAGTATCACCCGGGGAGCTGTTTTTT
>-|many|TRBJ1-2|TRBV6-2/TRBV6-3
CASSPTGRSYGYTF
TGTGCCAGCAGTCCTACAGGGAGAAGCTATGGCTACACCTTC
>-|-|TRBJ1-1|TRBV28
CASSPNRGGTAEAFF
TGTGCCAGCAGCCCGAACCGGGGGGGAACGGCTGAAGCTTTCTTT
>TRBD2|many|TRBJ2-5|TRBV7-2
CASTRSSGRKRETQYF
TGTGCCAGCACCAGGAGTAGCGGGAGAAAGAGAGAGACCCAGTACTTC
>-|many|TRBJ1-5|TRBV11-2
CASSLGRNVGGYQPQHF
TGTGCCAGCAGCTTAGGAAGGAATGTAGGGGGTTATCAGCCCCAGCATTTT
>-|many|TRBJ2-5|TRBV27
CASSPRRAGETQYF
TGTGCCAGCAGTCCCCGCAGGGCGGGGGAGACCCAGTACTTC
>-|many|TRBJ1-5|TRBV15
CATSRHKGNQPQHF
TGTGCCACCAGCAGACATAAGGGCAATCAGCCCCAGCATTTT